These 26 T cell receptor beta chains originate from one sample sequenced in a study of blood T cell repertoires in COVID-19. TCRdb's table, derived via immunoSEQ multiplex PCR, lists solely in-frame clones and lacks some. The sample has 50,000 to 70,000 clones; around 80% are singletons. The sequenced sample consisted of peripheral blood. These TCRs come from a man between 60 and 75 years old with acute or convalescent COVID-19.

This chain uses TRBV6-2 or TRBV6-3 with TRBJ1-3, with D uncertain. The CDR3 length is 16 residues. CDR1 is MNHEY, CDR2 SVGEGT, per germline. The germline V and J ends were trimmed by 4 bases and 0 bases, with 13 bases remaining between them. The CDR3 reads CASSFTPAISGNTIYF. As DNA, the CDR3 is TGTGCCAGCAGTTTTACGCCAGCGATCTCTGGAAACACCATATATTTT.

The V and J genes are TRBV6-2 or TRBV6-3 and TRBJ1-1; weak D call: TRBD1 (6 bases). V lost 5 bases and J 7 bases, leaving 17 bases between the germline ends. The CDR3 extends over 14 amino acids. Germline V gene sequence: CDR1 MNHEY, CDR2 SVGEGT. CDR3 bases: TGTGCCAGCAGTCCCCATGACAGGCAGTATGAAGCTTTCTTT. Translation: CASSPHDRQYEAFF.

This clone has more than one count but fewer than ten. This chain uses TRBV27 with TRBJ2-1, with 10 bases aligning to TRBD2. The CDR3 totals 13 residues. In germline, CDR1 is MNHEY, CDR2 SMNVEV (reference sequence). With 6 bases clipped from V and 6 bases from J, the junction kept 2 bases outside the gene matches. The CDR3 bases are TGTGCCAGCAGGAGGACTAGCGGCAATGAGCAGTTCTTC. Translation gives CASRRTSGNEQFF.

This clone was picked up a small number of times. V is TRBV7-2 and J is TRBJ1-2, with D hard to call. Deletions cut 0 bases from V and 4 bases from J, with 12 bases between. The CDR3 loop spans 15 amino acids. The germline V gene has CDR1 SGHTA and CDR2 FQGNSA. DNA for the CDR3: TGTGCCAGCAGCTTAGCGGGAGGCAGAGCCTATGGCTACACCTTC. Translation: CASSLAGGRAYGYTF.

The genes are TRBV7-2 and TRBJ1-1, with TRBD1 matching 9 bases. CDR1 is SGHTA and CDR2 is FQGNSA in the germline V gene. This CDR3 has 15 amino acids. J gave up 3 bases and V 2 bases, and 4 bases lay outside the gene matches. CDR3 in DNA: TGTGCCAGCAGCTTAACAGGGGGCGGGGACACTGAAGCTTTCTTT. Residues: CASSLTGGGDTEAFF.

The chain combines TRBV3-1 (or the pseudogene TRBV3-2) with TRBJ2-1; 8 bases align to TRBD1. CDR1 and CDR2 (germline): LGHDT, YNNKEL (reference sequence). The CDR3 covers 16 residues. The junction had 7 bases not matched to a gene; V was cut back by 0 bases and J by 6 bases. The CDR3, as DNA: TGTGCCAGCAGCCAAGAGGGCCCGACAGGGGTCAATGAGCAGTTCTTC. Translation: CASSQEGPTGVNEQFF.

This chain joins TRBV7-2 and TRBJ1-1; D unclear. The CDR3 has 13 residues. V lost 5 bases and J lost 7, with 14 bases in between. The germline V gene has CDR1 SGHTA and CDR2 FQGNSA. The CDR3 spells CASSPREQREAFF. The CDR3 DNA sequence: TGTGCCAGCAGCCCCCGGGAGCAGCGTGAAGCTTTCTTT.

The genes are TRBV7-6 and TRBJ2-7; D is undetermined. V was cut by 1 base and J by 4 bases, with 8 bases left in between. CDR3 length equals 13 residues. CDR1 and CDR2 from the germline V gene are SGHVS and FNYEAQ. CDR3 coding DNA: TGTGCCAGCAGCTTAGGGCCGAATTACGAGCAGTACTTC. Translating it yields CASSLGPNYEQYF.

The chain recombines TRBV5-4 with TRBJ2-7; D is perhaps TRBD1 (5 bases). Germline assignment: CDR1 SGHNT and CDR2 YYREEE (reference sequence). Trimming took 0 bases from V and 2 from J, leaving 6 bases between them. This CDR3 has 13 residues. The CDR3 loop is CASSLAGTYEQYF. The CDR3 bases are TGTGCCAGCAGCTTGGCAGGGACCTACGAGCAGTACTTC. Looking up the rest from reference TRBV5-4 and TRBJ2-7 gives the full variable domain: ETGVTQSPTHLIKTRGQQVTLRCSSQSGHNTVSWYQQALGQGPQFIFQYYREEENGRGNFPPRFSGLQFPNYSSELNVNALELDDSALYLCASSLAGTYEQYFGPGTRLTVT.

CDR3 nucleotide sequence: TGTGCCAGCAGTAGCACTACCCCGAACACCGGGGAGCTGTTTTTT. Translated, it gives CASSSTTPNTGELFF. The gene calls are TRBV3-1 (or the pseudogene TRBV3-2) and TRBJ2-2; D is ambiguous. CDR3 length: 15 amino acids. The germline V and J ends were trimmed by 6 bases and 0 bases, with 11 bases remaining between them. Germline V gene data show CDR1 as LGHDT and CDR2 as YNNKEL (reference sequence).

This chain joins TRBV30 and TRBJ1-2; D unclear. The CDR3 covers 12 residues. Germline V gives CDR1 GTSNPN, CDR2 SVGIG (reference sequence). V dropped 5 bases and J dropped 6 bases, with 13 bases sitting between them. The CDR3 bases are TGTGCCTGGGCCAATAGGAGGGATGGCTACACCTTC. Protein: CAWANRRDGYTF.

This chain joins TRBV2 and TRBJ2-1; no reliable D call. Trimming took off 4 bases at V and 6 bases at J, with 7 bases between the two ends. The CDR3 sequence is 12 residues long. Germline lookup yields CDR1 SNHLY and CDR2 FYNNEI. The CDR3 spells CASSVDFNEQFF. CDR3 coding DNA: TGTGCCAGCAGTGTTGACTTCAATGAGCAGTTCTTC. The full variable domain, with the rest looked up from reference TRBV2 and TRBJ2-1, is EPEVTQTPSHQVTQMGQEVILRCVPISNHLYFYWYRQILGQKVEFLVSFYNNEISEKSEIFDDQFSVERPDGSNFTLKIRSTKLEDSAMYFCASSVDFNEQFFGPGTRLTVL.

This chain joins TRBV10-3 and TRBJ2-7, with 8 bases lining up with TRBD2. The CDR3 is 18 amino acids. Per the germline V gene, CDR1 is ENHRY and CDR2 is SYGVKD. Trimming at V came to 0 bases and at J to 4 bases, leaving 14 bases not matched to a gene. In DNA, the CDR3 is TGTGCCATCAGTGAGTCGACAGTCGTAGCGGGGATGGGGTACGAGCAGTACTTC. This translates into CAISESTVVAGMGYEQYF.

The chain links TRBV5-1 to TRBJ1-1, with a possible D match to TRBD1 (5 bases). Germline V gene data show CDR1 as SGHRS and CDR2 as YFSETQ. The V gene lost 0 bases and the J gene lost 1 base, with 13 bases spanning the gap. This CDR3 is 16 amino acids long. In nucleotides, the CDR3 is TGCGCCAGCAGCTTGGCCCTGGCAGGGTCGAACACTGAAGCTTTCTTT. As protein: CASSLALAGSNTEAFF.

This chain links TRBV24-1 with TRBJ2-4; 10 nucleotides line up with TRBD2. Trimming removed 3 bases from V and 8 bases from J; junction bases left unmatched: 9. Germline V lookup: CDR1 KGHDR, CDR2 SFDVKD. The CDR3 is 16 amino acids. CDR3 DNA sequence: TGTGCCACCAGTGATCAACAAGCCGGGACTAGCGACATTCAGTACTTC. This gives the protein CATSDQQAGTSDIQYF.

The rearrangement joins TRBV7-9 to TRBJ1-4; the D gene is possibly TRBD1 (5 bases). V dropped 5 bases and J dropped 0 bases, with 10 bases sitting between them. The germline V gene has CDR1 SEHNR and CDR2 FQNEAQ (reference sequence). This CDR3 has 15 residues. CDR3 sequence: CASSNQGATNEKLFF. The CDR3 DNA reads TGTGCCAGCAGCAACCAGGGTGCAACTAATGAAAAACTGTTTTTT.

The chain employs TRBV9 and TRBJ1-3; D perhaps matches TRBD1 (6 bases). Trimming left V 4 bases short and J 7 bases short, with 21 bases between. Germline assignment: CDR1 SGDLS and CDR2 YYNGEE. This CDR3 spans 16 amino acids. The CDR3 sequence: CASSHTSGTIGNTIYF. CDR3 in DNA: TGTGCCAGCAGCCACACTTCCGGGACAATCGGCAACACCATATATTTT.

This chain connects TRBV5-1 to TRBJ2-5; D gene uncertain. Per germline, CDR1 SGHRS and CDR2 YFSETQ. Trimming took 4 bases from V and 2 from J, leaving 9 bases between them. The CDR3 totals 13 residues. The CDR3 DNA reads as TGCGCCAGCAGCGTTGACTGGCAAGAGACCCAGTACTTC. Amino acid sequence: CASSVDWQETQYF.

This clone was counted once. The chain joins TRBV24-1 to TRBJ1-5; 10 bases match TRBD1. The germline gives CDR1 KGHDR, CDR2 SFDVKD. The CDR3 has 15 residues. Losses at the gene ends were 5 bases for V and 7 bases for J; bases not matched to a gene: 7. The CDR3 DNA is TGTGCCACCAGTGGCGGGACAGGGGATGGGCAGCCCCAGCATTTT. This sequence encodes CATSGGTGDGQPQHF.

The chain carries TRBV30 and TRBJ2-7; D is uncertain. Trimming removed 1 base from V and 3 bases from J, with 7 bases in between. Per the germline V gene, CDR1 is GTSNPN and CDR2 is SVGIG (reference sequence). The CDR3 sequence is 12 residues long. This CDR3 reads CAWSGGDYEQYF. CDR3 coding DNA: TGTGCCTGGAGTGGAGGTGACTACGAGCAGTACTTC.

The chain recombines TRBV9 with TRBJ1-1; TRBD1 is a possible D gene (6 bases). Germline V gene lookup returns CDR1 SGDLS and CDR2 YYNGEE. This CDR3 has 15 residues. V was trimmed by 4 bases and J by 1 base, leaving 14 bases between them. CDR3 DNA sequence: TGTGCCAGCAGCCCCCGGACAGACGCGAACACTGAAGCTTTCTTT. This sequence encodes CASSPRTDANTEAFF.

This chain uses TRBV27 with TRBJ2-7; no reliable D call. The CDR3 is 11 residues long. Germline CDR1 and CDR2: MNHEY and SMNVEV (reference sequence). Trimming left V 8 bases short and J 4 bases short, with 9 bases between. The CDR3 loop reads CASGVRYEQYF. The CDR3 DNA reads TGTGCCAGCGGAGTTAGGTACGAGCAGTACTTC.

This chain connects TRBV12-5 to TRBJ2-3, with a tentative D call TRBD2 (5 bases). Germline loops: CDR1 LGHNT, CDR2 FRNRAP. Trimming removed 3 bases from V and 8 bases from J, with 9 bases in between. This CDR3 spans 12 amino acids. DNA for the CDR3: TGTGCTAGTGGTTTCGACTATGGTACGCAGTATTTT. Translating it yields CASGFDYGTQYF.

The V call is TRBV27, the J call TRBJ2-7; D possibly corresponds to TRBD1 (6 bases). The CDR3 extends over 15 amino acids. V lost 4 bases to trimming and J lost 4 bases, with 17 bases between them. CDR1 and CDR2 (germline): MNHEY, SMNVEV (reference sequence). The CDR3 protein is CASSSIQGIWYEQYF. The CDR3 DNA follows: TGTGCCAGCAGTTCTATACAGGGAATCTGGTACGAGCAGTACTTC.

The genes are TRBV27 and TRBJ2-2; D is undetermined. CDR1 and CDR2 from the germline V gene are MNHEY and SMNVEV (reference sequence). CDR3 length: 15 residues. With 3 bases removed from V and 4 bases from J, the gap between germline ends came to 12 bases. This CDR3 reads CASSLSGVGTGELFF. In DNA form, the CDR3 reads TGTGCCAGCAGTTTGTCCGGAGTTGGCACCGGGGAGCTGTTTTTT.

The CDR3 spells CASRDTGLLEQYF. In DNA, the CDR3 is TGTGCCAGCAGAGACACTGGCCTCCTCGAGCAGTACTTC. J is TRBJ2-7 and V is TRBV6-6; D remains unclear. Looked up from germline, CDR1 is MNHNY and CDR2 is SVGAGI (reference sequence). There are 13 residues in the CDR3. V lost 6 bases to trimming and J lost 6 bases, with 15 bases between them.